Below, one T cell receptor beta chain is given with its context. Its cognate antigen is unknown. As for treatment: about 20 received Ad26.COV2.S at low or high dose, single or two shots; about 5 received placebo; per-sample allocation not given. The samples date from day 63 after the first vaccine or placebo injection. This record belongs to a study of Ad26.COV2.S vaccination and SARS-CoV-2 variants. Broader study findings: Estimates derived from TCR breadth and depth analyses may have underestimated total T cell responses.

Libraries were prepared by immunoSEQ multiplex PCR; TCRdb keeps only in-frame clonotypes and omits some of them. The sample consists of some 520,000 clones, approximately 90% of them appearing once. Trimming at V came to 8 bases and at J to 4 bases, leaving 9 bases not matched to a gene. The germline V gene has CDR1 MDHEN and CDR2 SYDVKM. The CDR3 sequence is 15 residues long. The J gene is TRBJ2-2, the V gene TRBV28; 8 bases fit TRBD1. Sample: peripheral blood, taken in a trial of Ad26.COV2.S vaccine versus placebo. This receptor was obtained from a person aged 18-65 years who received the Ad26.COV2.S COVID-19 vaccine or a placebo. CDR3 region: CASLTGTGFTGELFF. The CDR3 region has the DNA TGTGCCAGCCTAACCGGGACAGGCTTCACCGGGGAGCTGTTTTTT.